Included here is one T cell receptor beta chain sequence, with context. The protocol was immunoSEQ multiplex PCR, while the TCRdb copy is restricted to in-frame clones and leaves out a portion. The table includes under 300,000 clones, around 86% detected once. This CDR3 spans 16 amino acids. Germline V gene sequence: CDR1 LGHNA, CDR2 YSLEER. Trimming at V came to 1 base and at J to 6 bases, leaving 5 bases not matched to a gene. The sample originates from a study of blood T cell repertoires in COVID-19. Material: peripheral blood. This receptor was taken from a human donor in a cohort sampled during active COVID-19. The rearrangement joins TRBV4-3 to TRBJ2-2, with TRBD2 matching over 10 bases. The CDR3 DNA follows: TGCGCCAGCAGCCAAGGCCTAGCGGGAGTCGCCGGGGAGCTGTTTTTT. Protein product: CASSQGLAGVAGELFF.